What follows are 13 T cell receptor beta chains derived from one specimen sequenced in a study of T cell responses to AZD1222 COVID-19 vaccine (dated by TCRdb to the early 2020s). The time point label corresponds to: about 28 days (+/-7) after the second vaccine dose. The library came from the immunoSEQ multiplex PCR assay. TCRdb's version of the immuneACCESS table is confined to in-frame rearrangements and falls short of the full clone set. An unresolved V gene accounts for under half of the shortfall where checked; the remainder is of unknown origin. Within this sample are some 86,000 clones, with roughly nine tenths of them counted one time only. About 5% of the sample rests with the top ten. This specimen was peripheral blood, taken 28 days after the second AZD1222 dose. The receptor source for this set is an adult who received the AZD1222 COVID-19 vaccine.

This sequence joins TRBV5-4 and TRBJ2-5, with 7 bases identical to TRBD1. This CDR3 contains 14 residues. The junction had 7 bases not matched to a gene; V was cut back by 4 bases and J by 4 bases. CDR1 SGHNT and CDR2 YYREEE come from the germline V gene (reference sequence). The CDR3 sequence: CASSQQYRGETQYF. Here the CDR3 DNA reads TGTGCCAGCAGCCAGCAATACAGGGGAGAGACCCAGTACTTC.

V usage is TRBV5-4 and J usage is TRBJ2-3; 10 positions agree with TRBD1. CDR1 SGHNT and CDR2 YYREEE come from the germline V gene (reference sequence). The CDR3 is 18 residues long. After removal of 4 bases from V and 0 bases from J, the junction contained 11 bases not matched to a gene. The CDR3 sequence: CASSIRGQGTSSTDTQYF. CDR3 nucleotide sequence: TGTGCCAGCAGCATAAGGGGACAGGGGACATCTAGCACAGATACGCAGTATTTT.

This rearrangement joins TRBV3-1 (or the pseudogene TRBV3-2) to TRBJ1-1, with 7 bases aligning to TRBD1. CDR1 and CDR2 from the germline V gene are LGHDT and YNNKEL (reference sequence). Trimming cost V 4 bases and J 4 bases; bases outside gene matches: 6. This CDR3 has 14 residues. This CDR3 reads CASSPTGAITEAFF. The CDR3 DNA reads TGTGCCAGCAGCCCTACAGGGGCTATCACTGAAGCTTTCTTT.

This chain uses TRBV18 with TRBJ1-6, with 7 bases aligning to TRBD1. CDR3 length: 15 amino acids. The V gene end was trimmed by 1 base and the J gene end by 16 bases; junction bases not matched to a gene: 13. Germline CDR1 reads KGHSH; CDR2 reads LQKENI. CDR3 residues: CASSPQTGSNAPLHF. The CDR3 DNA sequence: TGTGCCAGCTCACCACAGACAGGGTCCAATGCTCCACTCCACTTT.

J is TRBJ1-6 and V is TRBV7-2, with no clear D. Germline CDR1 is SGHTA and CDR2 is FQGNSA. This CDR3 has 12 residues. V was shortened by 5 bases and J by 10 bases, with 9 bases between the two germline ends. The CDR3: CASSRDKSPLHF. In nucleotides, the CDR3 is TGTGCCAGCAGCCGCGACAAGTCACCCCTCCACTTT. The whole variable domain, filled in from reference TRBV7-2 and TRBJ1-6, reads GAGVSQSPSNKVTEKGKDVELRCDPISGHTALYWYRQSLGQGLEFLIYFQGNSAPDKSGLPSDRFSAERTGGSVSTLTIQRTQQEDSAVYLCASSRDKSPLHFGNGTRLTVT.

This chain links TRBV6-5 with TRBJ2-2, with TRBD1 matching over 8 bases. V lost 5 bases and J lost 5; bases outside the gene matches: 7. This CDR3 spans 15 amino acids. The germline V gene encodes CDR1 MNHEY and CDR2 SVGAGI. CDR3 protein: CASSRGQGMTGELFF. In DNA form, the CDR3 reads TGTGCCAGCAGTCGCGGACAGGGAATGACCGGGGAGCTGTTTTTT.

The chain has TRBV3-1 (or the pseudogene TRBV3-2) and TRBJ2-2; D may be TRBD1 (6 bases). The CDR3 has 19 amino acids. The V end was cut by 3 bases, the J end by 2 bases, with 22 bases between. Germline V lookup: CDR1 LGHDT, CDR2 YNNKEL (reference sequence). The CDR3 nucleotides are TGTGCCAGCAGCCAGGGCTTACGGGACACGATTATTAACACCGGGGAGCTGTTTTTT. Its translation is CASSQGLRDTIINTGELFF.

The J gene is TRBJ1-4, the V gene TRBV6-5; no firm D call. Germline V lookup: CDR1 MNHEY, CDR2 SVGAGI. V shed 7 bases and J shed 5 bases, with 11 bases lying between them. This CDR3 has 13 residues. The CDR3 protein is CASTFFGNEKLFF. The DNA of the CDR3 is TGTGCCAGCACCTTCTTCGGGAATGAAAAACTGTTTTTT.

This rearrangement joins TRBV9 to TRBJ2-3; 9 bases agree with TRBD1. J lost 5 bases, V lost 8 bases, and 9 bases had no gene match. Germline V gives CDR1 SGDLS, CDR2 YYNGEE. The CDR3 runs to 14 residues. This CDR3 is CASSYRGQVDTQYF. CDR3 sequence (DNA): TGTGCCAGTTCCTACAGGGGGCAAGTAGATACGCAGTATTTT.

This clone has only one observation. The genes are TRBV24-1 and TRBJ2-4; 7 positions match TRBD1. With V trimmed by 4 bases and J by 1 base, 9 bases remained unmatched. The CDR3 runs 17 residues. Looked up from germline, CDR1 is KGHDR and CDR2 is SFDVKD. This CDR3 reads CATSEGGSEGAKNIQYF. The DNA for the CDR3 is TGTGCCACCAGTGAAGGGGGCAGTGAGGGGGCCAAAAACATTCAGTACTTC.

The table lists this clone with a count of one. The CDR3 region has the DNA TGTGCCAGCACTCGGACAGGGGAAACGTATGGCTACACCTTC. Its translation: CASTRTGETYGYTF. This rearrangement joins TRBV6-5 to TRBJ1-2, with 9 bases identical to TRBD1. V dropped 7 bases and J dropped 5; count of bases not matched to a gene: 8. In germline, CDR1 is MNHEY, CDR2 SVGAGI. The CDR3 is 14 residues long.

The V gene is TRBV28, the J gene TRBJ1-6, with 7 bases fitting TRBD1. Trimming at V came to 4 bases and at J to 2 bases, leaving 2 bases not matched to a gene. Germline CDR1 and CDR2: MDHEN and SYDVKM. The CDR3 spans 15 residues. Here the CDR3 DNA reads TGTGCCAGCAGTTCGGGACAGACCTATAATTCACCCCTCCACTTT. Amino acid sequence: CASSSGQTYNSPLHF. Based on the CDR3 plus reference TRBV28 and TRBJ1-6, the full variable domain is DVKVTQSSRYLVKRTGEKVFLECVQDMDHENMFWYRQDPGLGLRLIYFSYDVKMKEKGDIPEGYSVSREKKERFSLILESASTNQTSMYLCASSSGQTYNSPLHFGNGTRLTVT.

This clone showed up just a few times. The CDR3 nucleotides are TGTGCCAGCAGCGTCCCGGACGGAGGAAATGAAGCTTTCTTT. It yields the protein CASSVPDGGNEAFF. The chain joins TRBV5-4 to TRBJ1-1; D uncertain. CDR1 is SGHNT, CDR2 YYREEE, per germline (reference sequence). The V end was cut by 4 bases, the J end by 7 bases, with 17 bases between. The CDR3 is made up of 14 amino acids. Looking up the rest from reference TRBV5-4 and TRBJ1-1 gives the full variable domain: ETGVTQSPTHLIKTRGQQVTLRCSSQSGHNTVSWYQQALGQGPQFIFQYYREEENGRGNFPPRFSGLQFPNYSSELNVNALELDDSALYLCASSVPDGGNEAFFGQGTRLTVV.